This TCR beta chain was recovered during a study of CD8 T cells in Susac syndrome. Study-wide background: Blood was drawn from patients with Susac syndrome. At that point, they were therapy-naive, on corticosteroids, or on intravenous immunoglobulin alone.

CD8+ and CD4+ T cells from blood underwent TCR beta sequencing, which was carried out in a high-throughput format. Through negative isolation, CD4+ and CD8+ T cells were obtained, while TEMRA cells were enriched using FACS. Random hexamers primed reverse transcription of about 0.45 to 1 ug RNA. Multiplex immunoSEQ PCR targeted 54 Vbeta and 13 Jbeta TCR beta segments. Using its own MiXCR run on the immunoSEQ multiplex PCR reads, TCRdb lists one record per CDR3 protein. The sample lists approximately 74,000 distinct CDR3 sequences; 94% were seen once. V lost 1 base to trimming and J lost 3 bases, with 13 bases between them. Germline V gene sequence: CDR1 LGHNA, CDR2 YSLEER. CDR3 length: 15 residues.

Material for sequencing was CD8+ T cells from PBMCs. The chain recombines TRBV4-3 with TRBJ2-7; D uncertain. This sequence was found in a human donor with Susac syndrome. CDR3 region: CASSQGLGPLYEQYF. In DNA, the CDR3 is TGCGCCAGCAGCCAAGGTCTTGGACCCCTCTACGAGCAGTACTTC.